Listed here are 30 T cell receptor beta chains from one sample, sequenced in a study of shared clonotypes between healthy human individuals. Using immunoSEQ multiplex PCR, the repertoire was profiled, and TCRdb retains in-frame clones only, with some absent. The table lists millions of clones, more than 80% of them singletons. Source material: naive CD4+ T cells sorted from blood. Subset meaning: CD45RA+ positively selected. All receptors derive from a man younger than 30 in good health.

The chain has TRBV5-1 and TRBJ1-5, with 8 bases fitting TRBD1. The CDR3 covers 16 residues. CDR1 is SGHRS, CDR2 YFSETQ, per germline. Losses at the gene ends were 5 bases for V and 3 bases for J; bases not matched to a gene: 10. CDR3 DNA sequence: TGCGCCAGCAGTGAGACGACAGGGGCCCCCAATCAGCCCCAGCATTTT. It encodes CASSETTGAPNQPQHF.

The chain carries TRBV5-1 and TRBJ2-3; 13 bases match TRBD2. The CDR3 has 16 residues. CDR1 is SGHRS, CDR2 YFSETQ, per germline. The junction had 8 bases not matched to a gene; V was cut back by 5 bases and J by 5 bases. The CDR3 is CASRTGLAGVGDTQYF. In nucleotides, the CDR3 is TGCGCCAGCAGAACAGGACTAGCGGGAGTGGGAGATACGCAGTATTTT.

V usage is TRBV30 and J usage is TRBJ2-1; D gene uncertain. The V gene lost 1 base and the J gene lost 0 bases, with 13 bases spanning the gap. The CDR3 has 16 amino acids. Germline V gene sequence: CDR1 GTSNPN, CDR2 SVGIG (reference sequence). The CDR3 sequence is CAWSDPSRTSYNEQFF. The CDR3 DNA reads as TGTGCCTGGAGTGACCCAAGTAGGACCTCCTACAATGAGCAGTTCTTC. Based on the CDR3 plus reference TRBV30 and TRBJ2-1, the full variable domain is SQTIHQWPATLVQPVGSPLSLECTVEGTSNPNLYWYRQAAGRGLQLLFYSVGIGQISSEVPQNLSASRPQDRQFILSSKKLLLSDSGFYLCAWSDPSRTSYNEQFFGPGTRLTVL.

The rearrangement uses TRBV5-4 and TRBJ2-5; 8 bases agree with TRBD2. The V segment lost 3 bases and the J segment 5 bases; nucleotides outside the gene matches: 9. The CDR3 is 15 amino acids. Germline V gene lookup returns CDR1 SGHNT and CDR2 YYREEE (reference sequence). In nucleotides, the CDR3 is TGTGCCAGCAGCTCCCGTGGTAGCGGGGTTGAGACCCAGTACTTC. Protein: CASSSRGSGVETQYF.

Of note for this clone: The sample has other DNA sequences that encode this CDR3 too. The genes are TRBV6-5 and TRBJ1-2; D is possibly TRBD1 (5 bases). Trimming took off 0 bases at V and 5 bases at J, with 13 bases between the two ends. Germline V gene lookup returns CDR1 MNHEY and CDR2 SVGAGI. The CDR3 contains 15 residues. CDR3 protein: CASSYSAAGGYGYTF. CDR3 DNA: TGTGCCAGCAGTTACTCGGCGGCGGGGGGGTATGGCTACACCTTC.

Concerning this clone: Additional DNA sequences in this sample encode the identical CDR3. V and J are TRBV5-1 and TRBJ2-5; D tentatively reads TRBD1 or TRBD2 (5 bases each). The V gene lost 3 bases and the J gene lost 5 bases, with 11 bases spanning the gap. CDR1 is SGHRS and CDR2 is YFSETQ in the germline V gene. CDR3 length: 13 amino acids. DNA of the CDR3: TGCGCCAGCAGCTCTGGGGGAACTGAGACCCAGTACTTC. It specifies CASSSGGTETQYF.

Remarks on this clone: Different DNA sequences within this sample yield the same CDR3. This chain links TRBV29-1 with TRBJ1-1; D remains unclear. Germline CDR1 and CDR2: SQVTM and ANQGSEA. The CDR3 has 12 amino acids. V lost 3 bases and J 3 bases, leaving 8 bases between the germline ends. CDR3 bases: TGCAGCGTTGAGACGGGGTACACTGAAGCTTTCTTT. It yields the protein CSVETGYTEAFF.

V usage is TRBV30 and J usage is TRBJ1-1, with TRBD1 as a possible D gene (5 bases). The CDR3 totals 12 residues. Germline V gene lookup returns CDR1 GTSNPN and CDR2 SVGIG (reference sequence). Trimming removed 3 bases from V and 5 bases from J, with 10 bases in between. CDR3 protein: CAWRGDKTEAFF. CDR3 DNA sequence: TGTGCCTGGAGGGGGGATAAGACTGAAGCTTTCTTT.

The chain employs TRBV27 and TRBJ1-4; D uncertain. Trimming took off 3 bases at V and 0 bases at J, with 11 bases between the two ends. The CDR3 consists of 16 residues. Germline loops: CDR1 MNHEY, CDR2 SMNVEV (reference sequence). CDR3 loop: CASSFNGEPTNEKLFF. In nucleotides, the CDR3 is TGTGCCAGCAGTTTTAATGGGGAACCAACTAATGAAAAACTGTTTTTT.

V usage is TRBV4-3 and J usage is TRBJ2-1; 10 positions agree with TRBD2. Germline assignment: CDR1 LGHNA and CDR2 YSLEER. The CDR3 runs 16 residues. V dropped 1 base and J dropped 6; count of bases not matched to a gene: 6. For the CDR3, the DNA is TGCGCCAGCAGCCAAGGTGGGCGGACTAGCGGCAATGAGCAGTTCTTC. Residues: CASSQGGRTSGNEQFF.

This rearrangement joins TRBV4-3 to TRBJ1-4; 7 bases align to TRBD1. From germline, CDR1 is LGHNA and CDR2 YSLEER. The CDR3 spans 15 residues. V shed 1 base, J shed 5 bases, and the junction held 4 bases outside the gene matches. CDR3 nucleotide sequence: TGCGCCAGCAGCCAAGCCGGGACAGTGAATGAAAAACTGTTTTTT. Residues: CASSQAGTVNEKLFF.

V is TRBV5-4 and J is TRBJ2-3; 12 positions agree with TRBD2. V lost 4 bases and J lost 0; bases outside the gene matches: 6. Germline V lookup: CDR1 SGHNT, CDR2 YYREEE (reference sequence). This CDR3 has 17 residues. DNA of the CDR3: TGTGCCAGCAGCGCCGGACTAGCGGGGACTAGCACAGATACGCAGTATTTT. Its translation is CASSAGLAGTSTDTQYF.

About this clone: Other DNA sequences in this specimen translate into the identical CDR3. The chain joins TRBV30 to TRBJ2-1; no clear D gene. CDR3 length: 11 amino acids. Trimming shortened V by 1 base and J by 7 bases, and 5 bases separated the two germline ends. Germline lookup yields CDR1 GTSNPN and CDR2 SVGIG (reference sequence). Here the CDR3 DNA reads TGTGCCTGGAGTGGAGCTAATGAGCAGTTCTTC. This gives the protein CAWSGANEQFF.

The CDR3 nucleotides read TGTGCCACAGGGGAATCACCCCTCCACTTT. It translates to CATGESPLHF. The V call is TRBV2, the J call TRBJ1-6; perhaps TRBD1 as D (6 bases). V lost 10 bases and J lost 10, with 8 bases in between. The V gene's germline CDR1 is SNHLY and CDR2 FYNNEI. The CDR3 is 10 residues long.

This chain uses TRBV5-1 with TRBJ2-7, with 8 bases identical to TRBD2. After removal of 5 bases from V and 2 bases from J, the junction contained 12 bases not matched to a gene. The germline gives CDR1 SGHRS, CDR2 YFSETQ. This CDR3 region has 16 residues. CDR3 sequence reads: CASRVGVGSGAYEQYF. In DNA, the CDR3 is TGCGCCAGCAGAGTGGGGGTTGGTAGCGGGGCCTACGAGCAGTACTTC.

V is TRBV18 and J is TRBJ1-2, with D perhaps TRBD1 (5 bases). The CDR3 spans 14 residues. The V end lost 4 bases, the J end lost 8 bases, and 17 bases lay between the germline ends. Germline V gene lookup returns CDR1 KGHSH and CDR2 LQKENI. CDR3 amino acids: CASSRQGALAGYTF. The CDR3 region has the DNA TGTGCCAGCTCACGTCAGGGCGCTTTGGCGGGCTACACCTTC.

This chain links TRBV7-8 with TRBJ2-7; perhaps TRBD2 as D (5 bases). Germline CDR1 and CDR2: SGHVS and FQNEAQ. With 5 bases removed from V and 2 bases from J, the gap between germline ends came to 10 bases. This CDR3 contains 13 residues. The CDR3 loop is CASSPGIPYEQYF. The CDR3 DNA follows: TGTGCCAGCAGCCCGGGGATCCCCTACGAGCAGTACTTC.

V is TRBV18 and J is TRBJ2-2, with no clear D. CDR1 is KGHSH, CDR2 LQKENI, per germline. This CDR3 has 13 amino acids. The V gene lost 3 bases and the J gene lost 7 bases, with 9 bases spanning the gap. CDR3 amino acids: CASSPNLIGELFF. Here the CDR3 DNA reads TGTGCCAGCTCACCCAATTTAATCGGGGAGCTGTTTTTT. Full variable domain (outside the CDR3, taken from reference TRBV18 and TRBJ2-2): NAGVMQNPRHLVRRRGQEARLRCSPMKGHSHVYWYRQLPEEGLKFMVYLQKENIIDESGMPKERFSAEFPKEGPSILRIQQVVRGDSAAYFCASSPNLIGELFFGEGSRLTVL.

The chain combines TRBV7-6 with TRBJ1-3; TRBD1 is a possible D gene (5 bases). In germline, CDR1 is SGHVS, CDR2 FNYEAQ. The V gene lost 1 base and the J gene lost 4 bases, with 14 bases spanning the gap. The CDR3 is 16 amino acids. This CDR3 is CASSLGGVGAGNTIYF. The CDR3 nucleotides read TGTGCCAGCAGCTTAGGGGGAGTCGGGGCCGGAAACACCATATATTTT. The full variable domain, with the rest looked up from reference TRBV7-6 and TRBJ1-3, is GAGVSQSPRYKVTKRGQDVALRCDPISGHVSLYWYRQALGQGPEFLTYFNYEAQQDKSGLPNDRFSAERPEGSISTLTIQRTEQRDSAMYRCASSLGGVGAGNTIYFGEGSWLTVV.

The V call is TRBV7-2, the J call TRBJ2-5; 10 bases agree with TRBD2. The CDR3 covers 18 residues. V shed 1 base and J 0 bases; nucleotides not matched to a gene: 8. CDR1 SGHTA and CDR2 FQGNSA come from the germline V gene. CDR3 in amino acids: CASSLDRLAGVYQETQYF. CDR3 bases: TGTGCCAGCAGCTTAGATCGCCTAGCGGGAGTGTACCAAGAGACCCAGTACTTC.

The chain couples TRBV7-9 to TRBJ1-1; tentatively, D is TRBD1 (6 bases). This CDR3 contains 17 residues. Germline values: CDR1 SEHNR, CDR2 FQNEAQ (reference sequence). The V and J ends lost 3 bases and 0 bases respectively, with 17 bases between them. The CDR3 reads CASSFGRGSLMNTEAFF. DNA for the CDR3: TGTGCCAGCAGCTTTGGCAGGGGATCCCTCATGAACACTGAAGCTTTCTTT.

This chain joins TRBV4-3 and TRBJ2-1; 8 positions match TRBD2. The CDR3 spans 16 residues. The germline CDR1 and CDR2 sequences are LGHNA and YSLEER. With V trimmed by 0 bases and J by 8 bases, 9 bases remained unmatched. The CDR3 here is CASSQDLLAGGDEQFF. CDR3 DNA sequence: TGCGCCAGCAGCCAAGATCTTCTAGCGGGCGGTGATGAGCAGTTCTTC.

V and J are TRBV10-2 and TRBJ2-4; maybe TRBD2 (6 bases). Germline assignment: CDR1 WSHSY and CDR2 SAAADI. The V end was cut by 3 bases, the J end by 0 bases, with 9 bases between. CDR3 size: 15 residues. The CDR3, as DNA: TGCGCCAGCAGTGAACCGGGACTAGCCAAAAACATTCAGTACTTC. Translated, it gives CASSEPGLAKNIQYF.

The V call is TRBV5-4, the J call TRBJ2-3; D not resolved. The CDR3 covers 16 residues. CDR1 is SGHNT, CDR2 YYREEE, per germline (reference sequence). V lost 4 bases and J 0 bases, leaving 15 bases between the germline ends. CDR3 loop: CASSPDGSSSTDTQYF. CDR3 bases: TGTGCCAGCAGCCCGGACGGCAGTTCTAGCACAGATACGCAGTATTTT.

This chain connects TRBV10-3 to TRBJ1-3; D remains ambiguous. The CDR3 runs 16 residues. Trimming stripped 5 bases from V and 0 bases from J, with 14 bases between. The germline gives CDR1 ENHRY, CDR2 SYGVKD. DNA of the CDR3: TGTGCCATCAGTTACGTTCCTGGGTCCTCTGGAAACACCATATATTTT. Protein sequence: CAISYVPGSSGNTIYF.

This chain joins TRBV5-6 and TRBJ2-1, with TRBD2 matching 12 bases. V trimming: 0 bases; J trimming: 8 bases; junction bases outside the gene matches: 6. The germline V gene encodes CDR1 SGHDT and CDR2 YYEEEE. The CDR3 is made up of 16 amino acids. This CDR3 is CASSLGLAGERDEQFF. The CDR3, as DNA: TGTGCCAGCAGCTTGGGACTAGCGGGAGAACGGGATGAGCAGTTCTTC. Based on the CDR3 plus reference TRBV5-6 and TRBJ2-1, the full variable domain is DAGVTQSPTHLIKTRGQQVTLRCSPKSGHDTVSWYQQALGQGPQFIFQYYEEEERQRGNFPDRFSGHQFPNYSSELNVNALLLGDSALYLCASSLGLAGERDEQFFGPGTRLTVL.

The gene calls are TRBV7-9 and TRBJ1-6; 7 bases map to TRBD1. Germline lookup yields CDR1 SEHNR and CDR2 FQNEAQ (reference sequence). V gave up 6 bases and J gave up 7 bases; unmatched junction bases: 6. The CDR3 has 14 residues. The CDR3 spells CASSKTGLNSPLHF. The DNA of the CDR3 is TGTGCCAGCAGTAAGACAGGGCTGAATTCACCCCTCCACTTT.

The chain employs TRBV5-1 and TRBJ2-1; D is possibly TRBD2 (6 bases). The V gene's germline CDR1 is SGHRS and CDR2 YFSETQ. V was trimmed by 4 bases and J by 7 bases, leaving 15 bases between them. This CDR3 spans 14 amino acids. The DNA of the CDR3 is TGCGCCAGCAGCACCGGACTACCAGGGAATGAGCAGTTCTTC. Translation gives CASSTGLPGNEQFF.

This chain joins TRBV10-3 and TRBJ2-5; 7 positions agree with TRBD1. The CDR3 loop spans 13 amino acids. The germline V gene encodes CDR1 ENHRY and CDR2 SYGVKD. The V and J ends lost 4 bases and 3 bases, in that order; junction bases with no gene match: 2. CDR3 amino acids: CAISGGTEETQYF. CDR3 coding DNA: TGTGCCATCAGTGGAGGGACAGAAGAGACCCAGTACTTC.

The chain uses TRBV30 and TRBJ2-3; 13 positions agree with TRBD2. From germline, CDR1 is GTSNPN and CDR2 SVGIG (reference sequence). The CDR3 length is 15 residues. With 1 base clipped from V and 4 bases from J, the junction kept 2 bases outside the gene matches. The CDR3, as DNA: TGTGCCTGGAGTGCCGGACTAGCGGGGGCAGATACGCAGTATTTT. Translation: CAWSAGLAGADTQYF.